This T cell receptor beta chain was documented in a study of T-cell reconstitution after alpha-beta-depleted transplantation in children. Germline CDR1 MDHEN, CDR2 SYDVKM. This CDR3 spans 13 amino acids. V was clipped by 6 bases and J by 2 bases, with 10 bases between them. The TCRbeta library was prepared with unique molecular identifiers. TCRdb recomputed calls from the PCR reads with MiXCR, one row per CDR3 protein. The sample holds fewer than 150,000 distinct CDR3 sequences, roughly 10% seen once. This clonotype was recorded a few times. This rearrangement joins TRBV28 to TRBJ2-5, with D possibly TRBD2 on 5 matching bases. The material sequenced was PBMCs, mostly from graft donor cells, taken 180 days after TCRalphabeta/CD19-depleted stem cell transplant. This clonotype was obtained from a girl under two years old who had a stem cell transplant for combined immunodeficiency, so the T cells may come from the graft donor. The CDR3 loop is CASRDRGQETQYF. The CDR3 DNA follows: TGTGCCAGCAGGGACCGAGGGCAAGAGACCCAGTACTTC.